Below are 27 T cell receptor beta chains sequenced from a single sample in a study of human T cells and chemical hapten exposure. TCRdb ran MiXCR on the RACE reads and lists one entry per CDR3 protein. The table records some 200,000 distinct CDR3 sequences, 30% of them present only once. As to time point: pre-sensitization, week 0. Treatment defined: therapeutic diphenylcyclopropenone sensitization with weekly scalp DPC. Sequencing was performed on whole blood, taken in connection with sensitization to the hapten diphenylcyclopropenone (DPC). These receptor sequences come from a woman aged 25-40 years with alopecia areata. Some clones in this sample may be carry-over from other donors' samples.

The sample holds a few counts of this clonotype. This sequence joins TRBV2 and TRBJ1-1, with D hard to call. Trimming stripped 5 bases from V and 4 bases from J, with 14 bases between. Germline CDR1 is SNHLY and CDR2 is FYNNEI. The CDR3 consists of 14 residues. This CDR3 reads CASSNTPGATEAFF. CDR3 nucleotide sequence: TGTGCCAGCAGTAACACCCCGGGTGCCACTGAAGCTTTCTTT.

The chain joins TRBV6-2 or TRBV6-3 to TRBJ2-2, with D maybe TRBD2 (6 bases). The CDR3 runs 16 residues. Germline lookup yields CDR1 MNHEY and CDR2 SVGEGT. Trimming left V 3 bases short and J 5 bases short, with 16 bases between. The CDR3, as DNA: TGTGCCAGCAGTTATTTGGGAGGACAACTTACCGGGGAGCTGTTTTTT. This translates into CASSYLGGQLTGELFF.

This chain connects TRBV10-2 to TRBJ2-3, with TRBD2 matching 9 bases. This CDR3 is built from 15 residues. The V segment lost 6 bases and the J segment 5 bases; nucleotides outside the gene matches: 9. Looked up from germline, CDR1 is WSHSY and CDR2 is SAAADI. DNA for the CDR3: TGCGCCAGCAGAGACCCCGCGGGAGGGGAAGATACGCAGTATTTT. Translation gives CASRDPAGGEDTQYF.

V and J are TRBV6-6 and TRBJ1-1; D remains ambiguous. The germline V gene has CDR1 MNHNY and CDR2 SVGAGI (reference sequence). V shed 0 bases and J shed 1 base, with 9 bases lying between them. CDR3 length equals 15 residues. This chain's CDR3 is CASSYSWAANTEAFF. CDR3 nucleotides: TGTGCCAGCAGTTACTCTTGGGCGGCGAACACTGAAGCTTTCTTT.

This clonotype showed up just once. The chain couples TRBV2 to TRBJ2-5; D unresolved. Trimming left V 8 bases short and J 3 bases short, with 10 bases between. The CDR3 is 12 amino acids. Germline CDR1 SNHLY, CDR2 FYNNEI. CDR3 sequence reads: CASGFSEETQYF. CDR3 bases: TGTGCCAGCGGGTTCAGCGAAGAGACCCAGTACTTC.

This clonotype was picked up a small number of times. This chain connects TRBV6-1 to TRBJ2-7, with 10 bases identical to TRBD1. The germline V gene has CDR1 MNHNS and CDR2 SASEGT. CDR3 size: 16 residues. V was pared by 8 bases and J by 2 bases, with 12 bases of the junction left unmatched. The CDR3 sequence: CASSAQAGTGAYEQYF. CDR3 bases: TGTGCCAGCTCCGCCCAAGCCGGGACAGGGGCCTACGAGCAGTACTTC.

J is TRBJ2-7 and V is TRBV12-3 or TRBV12-4; D could derive from TRBD1 or TRBD2 (5 bases each). The CDR3 has 12 amino acids. V lost 6 bases and J lost 6, with 12 bases in between. The CDR3 loop is CASSIGTPEQYF. CDR3 in DNA: TGTGCCAGCAGCATCGGGACCCCCGAGCAGTACTTC.

V usage is TRBV5-1 and J usage is TRBJ2-7; 11 nucleotides agree with TRBD1. After removal of 3 bases from V and 3 bases from J, the junction contained 5 bases not matched to a gene. This CDR3 region has 15 residues. Germline V gene data show CDR1 as SGHRS and CDR2 as YFSETQ. The CDR3 reads CASSWTGGFGYEQYF. CDR3 nucleotides: TGCGCCAGCAGCTGGACAGGGGGCTTTGGCTACGAGCAGTACTTC.

The CDR3 DNA is TGTGCCAGCAGCGCTATAGCGGGAGGTACCTACGAGCAGTACTTC. Translating gives CASSAIAGGTYEQYF. The chain carries TRBV13 and TRBJ2-7, with 10 positions matching TRBD2. In germline, CDR1 is PRHDT, CDR2 FYEKMQ (reference sequence). Losses at the gene ends were 5 bases for V and 2 bases for J; bases not matched to a gene: 6. The CDR3 sequence is 15 residues long. Full variable domain (outside the CDR3, taken from reference TRBV13 and TRBJ2-7): AAGVIQSPRHLIKEKRETATLKCYPIPRHDTVYWYQQGPGQDPQFLISFYEKMQSDKGSIPDRFSAQQFSDYHSELNMSSLELGDSALYFCASSAIAGGTYEQYFGPGTRLTVT.

This clonotype was counted between two and nine times. The V gene is TRBV5-1, the J gene TRBJ1-1; D remains unclear. The CDR3 extends over 13 amino acids. Per germline, CDR1 SGHRS and CDR2 YFSETQ. V lost 6 bases, J lost 3 bases, and 12 bases lay in between. This CDR3 reads CASKRAQDTEAFF. In DNA, the CDR3 is TGCGCCAGCAAGAGGGCCCAGGACACTGAAGCTTTCTTT.

The rearrangement uses TRBV6-6 and TRBJ2-3; 8 bases fit TRBD1. Germline trimming cut 2 bases from V and 5 bases from J; bases unmatched to any gene: 3. The CDR3 has 14 amino acids. The germline gives CDR1 MNHNY, CDR2 SVGAGI (reference sequence). The CDR3 DNA reads TGTGCCAGCAGTTACCAGGGGGCAGGAGATACGCAGTATTTT. It encodes CASSYQGAGDTQYF.

The rearrangement uses TRBV7-2 and TRBJ2-7, with 10 positions matching TRBD1. CDR1 and CDR2 (germline): SGHTA, FQGNSA. V gave up 3 bases and J gave up 4 bases; unmatched junction bases: 9. The length of the CDR3 is 16 residues. The CDR3 sequence: CASSLPGTGVPYEQYF. In nucleotides, the CDR3 is TGTGCCAGCAGCTTGCCCGGGACAGGGGTCCCATACGAGCAGTACTTC.

This clonotype showed up just a few times. This chain links TRBV29-1 with TRBJ2-7; D ambiguous. Germline V gene sequence: CDR1 SQVTM, CDR2 ANQGSEA. This CDR3 contains 11 residues. Trimming pared 4 bases from V and 5 bases from J, leaving 9 bases between. CDR3 sequence reads: CSVGFLDEQYF. CDR3 nucleotide sequence: TGCAGCGTTGGGTTTCTTGACGAGCAGTACTTC.

This clonotype was counted a few times. V is TRBV7-2 and J is TRBJ2-1; 7 bases match TRBD1. Trimming removed 5 bases from V and 6 bases from J; junction bases left unmatched: 7. Germline loops: CDR1 SGHTA, CDR2 FQGNSA. The CDR3 loop spans 14 amino acids. CDR3 loop: CASSGSRQGNEQFF. The CDR3 DNA reads as TGTGCCAGCAGCGGATCGCGACAGGGCAATGAGCAGTTCTTC.

The V call is TRBV15, the J call TRBJ1-5, with D hard to call. Trimming removed 3 bases at V and 6 bases at J, with 9 bases between. The V gene's germline CDR1 is LNHNV and CDR2 YYDKDF (reference sequence). The CDR3 totals 13 residues. Here the CDR3 reads CATSSILRQPQHF. CDR3 in DNA: TGTGCCACCAGCAGCATCTTGCGTCAGCCCCAGCATTTT.

The table lists this clonotype with a few counts. The chain recombines TRBV10-3 with TRBJ2-7; 7 bases match TRBD1. Trimming removed 5 bases from V and 3 bases from J; junction bases left unmatched: 7. The CDR3 runs 14 residues. CDR1 ENHRY and CDR2 SYGVKD come from the germline V gene. The CDR3: CAISQDRVGYEQYF. DNA of the CDR3: TGTGCCATCAGTCAAGACAGGGTGGGCTACGAGCAGTACTTC.

The gene calls are TRBV27 and TRBJ2-7; 9 nucleotides agree with TRBD1. Germline loops: CDR1 MNHEY, CDR2 SMNVEV (reference sequence). V lost 5 bases, J lost 2 bases, and 7 bases stayed unmatched. The length of the CDR3 is 15 residues. CDR3 in DNA: TGTGCCAGCAGTCAGGGACAGGGAGTGACCTACGAGCAGTACTTC. It codes for CASSQGQGVTYEQYF.

The J gene is TRBJ2-3, the V gene TRBV29-1, with 8 bases aligning to TRBD2. There are 14 residues in the CDR3. Looked up from germline, CDR1 is SQVTM and CDR2 is ANQGSEA. The V and J ends lost 5 bases and 1 base, in that order; junction bases with no gene match: 5. CDR3 in DNA: TGCAGCGTTCCGACCGGGAGGGGCACAGATACGCAGTATTTT. Amino acid sequence: CSVPTGRGTDTQYF.

The chain recombines TRBV10-3 with TRBJ2-7, with a weak D call TRBD2 (5 bases). CDR1 is ENHRY and CDR2 is SYGVKD in the germline V gene. CDR3 length equals 13 residues. Trimming stripped 4 bases from V and 5 bases from J, with 12 bases between. This chain's CDR3 is CAISVVDGNEQYF. CDR3 DNA: TGTGCCATCAGTGTCGTCGACGGGAACGAGCAGTACTTC.

This clonotype was seen a handful of times. The V and J genes are TRBV12-3 or TRBV12-4 and TRBJ2-3, with 7 nucleotides matching TRBD2. CDR3 length equals 16 residues. The junction had 9 bases not matched to a gene; V was cut back by 5 bases and J by 1 base. The CDR3 region is CASSLLVAGGTDTQYF. CDR3 nucleotides: TGTGCCAGCAGTCTCCTTGTCGCGGGGGGCACAGATACGCAGTATTTT.

This clonotype was recorded at least ten times. The chain uses TRBV20-1 and TRBJ1-6; D is ambiguous. Trimming took off 0 bases at V and 6 bases at J, with 3 bases between the two ends. This CDR3 comprises 12 residues. CDR1 and CDR2 (germline): DFQATT, SNEGSKA (reference sequence). CDR3 residues: CSARDSNSPLHF. CDR3 bases: TGCAGTGCTAGAGATTCTAATTCACCCCTCCACTTT.

This clonotype appeared a few times. This chain joins TRBV28 and TRBJ2-7, with D maybe TRBD2 (5 bases). The V gene's germline CDR1 is MDHEN and CDR2 SYDVKM. V was trimmed by 2 bases and J by 3 bases, leaving 11 bases between them. This CDR3 has 14 amino acids. CDR3 amino acids: CASSLRADGYEQYF. The CDR3 DNA sequence: TGTGCCAGCAGTTTAAGAGCGGACGGCTACGAGCAGTACTTC.

The chain links TRBV12-3 or TRBV12-4 to TRBJ2-3; D gene unclear. This CDR3 comprises 14 residues. V lost 5 bases, J lost 1 base, and 10 bases lay in between. The DNA for the CDR3 is TGTGCCAGCAGTCATCGCCCCCGCACAGATACGCAGTATTTT. This gives the protein CASSHRPRTDTQYF.

The chain employs TRBV29-1 and TRBJ2-7; D might be TRBD2 (5 bases). Looked up from germline, CDR1 is SQVTM and CDR2 is ANQGSEA. The CDR3 sequence is 11 residues long. V shed 3 bases and J shed 5 bases, with 8 bases lying between them. The CDR3 is CSVDGKDEQYF. In DNA, the CDR3 is TGCAGCGTTGACGGGAAGGACGAGCAGTACTTC.

The chain joins TRBV7-2 to TRBJ2-1; 7 nucleotides agree with TRBD1. The junction had 3 bases not matched to a gene; V was cut back by 3 bases and J by 1 base. The CDR3 is made up of 15 amino acids. CDR1 is SGHTA and CDR2 is FQGNSA in the germline V gene. CDR3 DNA: TGTGCCAGCAGCTTGGCGACAGGGTCCTACAATGAGCAGTTCTTC. It specifies CASSLATGSYNEQFF.

This clonotype has more than one count but fewer than ten. The rearrangement uses TRBV20-1 and TRBJ2-7; D may be TRBD1 (6 bases). In germline, CDR1 is DFQATT, CDR2 SNEGSKA (reference sequence). This CDR3 is 14 amino acids long. Trimming took 2 bases from V and 2 from J, leaving 13 bases between them. The CDR3 coding sequence is TGCAGTGCTAGATCACAGGGTTGGACCTACGAGCAGTACTTC. It codes for CSARSQGWTYEQYF.

This clonotype has just a few counts. The chain couples TRBV4-3 to TRBJ2-2; 11 nucleotides line up with TRBD2. The CDR3 runs to 16 residues. Germline assignment: CDR1 LGHNA and CDR2 YSLEER. J gave up 7 bases and V 4 bases, and 8 bases lay outside the gene matches. CDR3 sequence (DNA): TGCGCCAGCAGCCCAACTAGCGGGGGACTTGTCGGGGAGCTGTTTTTT. This gives the protein CASSPTSGGLVGELFF.